The next 2 T cell receptor beta chains were all read from a single sample in a study of cytomegalovirus exposure and HLA in healthy donors. Vbeta (60) and Jbeta (13) primers were used in the PCR. The assay was immunoSEQ multiplex PCR, and TCRdb's table has in-frame clones only and misses some. The sample includes some 130,000 clones, roughly four fifths seen only once; the top ten take 2%. The material sequenced was PBMCs. The receptors stem from a man younger than 45 in good health and CMV-seronegative.

V is TRBV27 and J is TRBJ2-3; D is perhaps TRBD2 (6 bases). CDR1 MNHEY and CDR2 SMNVEV come from the germline V gene (reference sequence). The CDR3 runs to 18 residues. Trimming stripped 6 bases from V and 0 bases from J, with 22 bases between. The CDR3 nucleotides read TGTGCCAGCAGGGCCTTGGGGGACTTTAAGACTAGCACAGATACGCAGTATTTT. The encoded protein is CASRALGDFKTSTDTQYF.

The chain couples TRBV2 to TRBJ2-1; 10 bases match TRBD2. The V and J ends lost 6 bases and 9 bases, in that order; junction bases with no gene match: 8. This CDR3 has 14 residues. Germline-derived CDR1 and CDR2 are SNHLY and FYNNEI. In DNA form, the CDR3 reads TGTGCCAGCAGCCTCAGCGGGAGGGCCATTGAGCAGTTCTTC. Its protein product is CASSLSGRAIEQFF.